The 30 T cell receptor beta chains listed next were all sequenced from one sample in a study of blood T cell repertoires in COVID-19. Sequenced by immunoSEQ multiplex PCR; TCRdb stores in-frame clones only, minus some. The sample contains 150,000 or so clones, more than 60% of which appear only once. The sequencing sample was made of peripheral blood. These receptors were taken from a woman between 45 and 60 years old with active or convalescent COVID-19.

The genes are TRBV10-3 and TRBJ2-3, with TRBD2 matching over 9 bases. The CDR3 consists of 13 residues. Germline values: CDR1 ENHRY, CDR2 SYGVKD. The ends lost 8 bases at V and 5 bases at J; junction bases unmatched: 5. The DNA of the CDR3 is TGTGCCATCGGAGGCGGGAGGGGAGATACGCAGTATTTT. This translates into CAIGGGRGDTQYF.

This clone was detected once. The chain couples TRBV7-2 to TRBJ1-4; D is ambiguous. The CDR3 spans 15 residues. V was pared by 3 bases and J by 4 bases, with 12 bases between. Germline CDR1 reads SGHTA; CDR2 reads FQGNSA. CDR3 protein: CASSFIQTGNEKLFF. The CDR3 nucleotides read TGTGCCAGCAGCTTTATACAGACCGGTAATGAAAAACTGTTTTTT.

This sequence joins TRBV5-1 and TRBJ1-1, with 9 positions matching TRBD1. Germline-derived CDR1 and CDR2 are SGHRS and YFSETQ. V lost 4 bases to trimming and J lost 11 bases; unmatched junction nucleotides: 6. The CDR3 extends over 12 amino acids. The CDR3 sequence is CASSRTGEDAFF. The DNA of the CDR3 is TGCGCCAGCAGCAGGACAGGGGAGGATGCTTTCTTT.

This clone has only a few counts. The J gene is TRBJ1-2, the V gene TRBV24-1; TRBD1 matches 7 bases. The germline gives CDR1 KGHDR, CDR2 SFDVKD. V shed 4 bases, J shed 8 bases, and the junction held 6 bases outside the gene matches. This CDR3 has 13 residues. Here the CDR3 DNA reads TGTGCCACCAGTGAGTGGACAGGATCCGGCTACACCTTC. This translates into CATSEWTGSGYTF.

This clone has only a few counts. This rearrangement joins TRBV5-1 to TRBJ1-1, with TRBD1 as a possible D gene (6 bases). Trimming took 2 bases from V and 3 from J, leaving 11 bases between them. CDR1 and CDR2 (germline): SGHRS, YFSETQ. This CDR3 is 14 amino acids long. CDR3 amino acids: CASSFGGQDTEAFF. The DNA for the CDR3 is TGCGCCAGCAGCTTCGGGGGGCAGGACACTGAAGCTTTCTTT.

For this clone: At the DNA level, this CDR3 is encoded by other sequences in the same sample as well. J is TRBJ2-1 and V is TRBV5-1; 11 bases match TRBD2. Germline V gene data show CDR1 as SGHRS and CDR2 as YFSETQ. The CDR3 covers 16 residues. J lost 16 bases, V lost 4 bases, and 19 bases had no gene match. CDR3 nucleotides: TGCGCCAGCAGCACCCCTGGGGGGCTAGCGGGAGGTGGAGAATTCTTC. Residues: CASSTPGGLAGGGEFF.

The V call is TRBV12-2, the J call TRBJ2-5; the table's D call TRBD2 went unverified against the DNA. TRBV12-2 is a pseudogene. There are 19 residues in the CDR3. The CDR3 is CASRLVSPLGLASQETQYF. The CDR3 nucleotides read TGTGCAAGTCGCTTAGTGAGCCCGCTCGGACTAGCCTCCCAAGAGACCCAGTACTTC.

This clone was picked up a small number of times. This chain links TRBV20-1 with TRBJ2-5, with 9 bases identical to TRBD1. Germline CDR1 is DFQATT and CDR2 is SNEGSKA (reference sequence). The CDR3 has 15 residues. V lost 3 bases, J lost 5 bases, and 10 bases stayed unmatched. DNA for the CDR3: TGCAGTGCTAGTTTGGGACAGGGTTTTACGGAGACCCAGTACTTC. This translates into CSASLGQGFTETQYF.

The chain is built from TRBV24-1 and TRBJ1-5; possible D gene TRBD1, 6 bases. The CDR3 totals 14 residues. CDR1 and CDR2 from the germline V gene are KGHDR and SFDVKD. The germline V and J ends were trimmed by 3 bases and 9 bases, with 14 bases remaining between them. The CDR3 DNA is TGTGCCACCAGTGATGAAACAGGGAGAACGCCCCAGCATTTT. It codes for CATSDETGRTPQHF.

Details on this clone: Different DNA sequences within this sample yield the same CDR3. The chain uses TRBV5-1 and TRBJ2-7, with TRBD1 identical over 8 bases. The V gene end was trimmed by 3 bases and the J gene end by 1 base; junction bases not matched to a gene: 3. Germline lookup yields CDR1 SGHRS and CDR2 YFSETQ. CDR3 length equals 14 residues. The chain's CDR3 is CASSSGTGSYEQYF. The CDR3 nucleotides are TGCGCCAGCAGCTCCGGGACAGGTTCCTACGAGCAGTACTTC. The variable domain in full, with the rest retrieved from reference TRBV5-1 and TRBJ2-7, is KAGVTQTPRYLIKTRGQQVTLSCSPISGHRSVSWYQQTPGQGLQFLFEYFSETQRNKGNFPGRFSGRQFSNSRSEMNVSTLELGDSALYLCASSSGTGSYEQYFGPGTRLTVT.

The chain couples TRBV5-1 to TRBJ2-5; 10 nucleotides match TRBD2. Trimming cost V 7 bases and J 9 bases; bases outside gene matches: 18. In germline, CDR1 is SGHRS, CDR2 YFSETQ. This CDR3 contains 16 residues. The CDR3 loop is CASARLAGASLSAQYF. The CDR3 DNA reads TGCGCCAGCGCCCGGCTAGCGGGGGCCTCCCTATCGGCCCAGTACTTC.

This chain connects TRBV3-1 (or the pseudogene TRBV3-2) to TRBJ2-5, with D maybe TRBD1 (6 bases). With 4 bases removed from V and 1 base from J, the gap between germline ends came to 10 bases. The CDR3 has 14 residues. Germline V gene data show CDR1 as LGHDT and CDR2 as YNNKEL (reference sequence). The CDR3 is CASSRQGSQETQYF. The CDR3 nucleotides are TGTGCCAGCAGCCGCCAGGGGTCCCAAGAGACCCAGTACTTC.

The J gene is TRBJ2-3, the V gene TRBV7-2, with 10 bases lining up with TRBD1. V lost 5 bases, J lost 6 bases, and 5 bases stayed unmatched. Per the germline V gene, CDR1 is SGHTA and CDR2 is FQGNSA. This CDR3 contains 14 residues. The CDR3, as DNA: TGTGCCAGCAGCGCGGGACAGGGGTTCGATACGCAGTATTTT. It is translated as CASSAGQGFDTQYF.

The rearrangement joins TRBV28 to TRBJ2-1; weak D call: TRBD1 (5 bases). Looked up from germline, CDR1 is MDHEN and CDR2 is SYDVKM. Trimming took off 5 bases at V and 5 bases at J, with 10 bases between the two ends. CDR3 length: 13 residues. The CDR3 nucleotides are TGTGCCAGCAGTGTGAGACAGCACAATGAGCAGTTCTTC. Its translation is CASSVRQHNEQFF.

The CDR3 loop is CASSQGGTGVQPQHF. For the CDR3, the DNA is TGTGCCAGCAGCCAAGGGGGGACAGGGGTACAGCCCCAGCATTTT. This sequence joins TRBV7-3 and TRBJ1-5, with 10 bases aligning to TRBD1. This CDR3 spans 15 amino acids. V lost 5 bases to trimming and J lost 7 bases; unmatched junction nucleotides: 8. Looked up from germline, CDR1 is SGHTA and CDR2 is FQGTGA.

The chain joins TRBV2 to TRBJ1-4; 11 nucleotides agree with TRBD1. The germline CDR1 and CDR2 sequences are SNHLY and FYNNEI. The V and J ends lost 6 bases and 2 bases, in that order; junction bases with no gene match: 8. CDR3 size: 17 residues. This CDR3 reads CASRGQGAWMTNEKLFF. For the CDR3, the DNA is TGTGCCAGCAGAGGACAGGGGGCATGGATGACTAATGAAAAACTGTTTTTT.

V gene TRBV7-2 combines with J gene TRBJ1-2, with D unresolved. Germline V CDR1 and CDR2: SGHTA, FQGNSA. Deletions cut 1 base from V and 7 bases from J, with 10 bases between. This CDR3 comprises 13 residues. CDR3 nucleotide sequence: TGTGCCAGCAGCTTAGGCCGGGATGTTGGCTACACCTTC. It encodes CASSLGRDVGYTF. Full variable domain (outside the CDR3, taken from reference TRBV7-2 and TRBJ1-2): GAGVSQSPSNKVTEKGKDVELRCDPISGHTALYWYRQSLGQGLEFLIYFQGNSAPDKSGLPSDRFSAERTGGSVSTLTIQRTQQEDSAVYLCASSLGRDVGYTFGSGTRLTVV.

This chain joins TRBV24-1 and TRBJ2-4; 7 bases match TRBD2. This CDR3 has 19 residues. V shed 4 bases, J shed 0 bases, and the junction held 14 bases outside the gene matches. Germline CDR1 is KGHDR and CDR2 is SFDVKD. The CDR3 spells CATSDSGVILRGAKNIQYF. For the CDR3, the DNA is TGTGCCACCAGTGACAGCGGGGTCATCCTTCGAGGAGCCAAAAACATTCAGTACTTC.

This clone has a handful of counts. The J gene is TRBJ1-6, the V gene TRBV6-5; no firm D call. Trimming stripped 0 bases from V and 5 bases from J, with 11 bases between. The CDR3 loop spans 16 amino acids. The V gene's germline CDR1 is MNHEY and CDR2 SVGAGI. This CDR3 reads CASSYSRIPDNSPLHF. CDR3 bases: TGTGCCAGCAGTTACTCGAGGATACCAGATAATTCACCCCTCCACTTT.

The chain combines TRBV6-2 or TRBV6-3 with TRBJ1-1, with 8 nucleotides matching TRBD1. CDR1 and CDR2 (germline): MNHEY, SVGEGT. J lost 1 base, V lost 2 bases, and 12 bases had no gene match. The CDR3 is 18 amino acids. The CDR3 DNA is TGTGCCAGCAGTTACCCCGAAGGACAGGGACCGAGGAACACTGAAGCTTTCTTT. Amino acids: CASSYPEGQGPRNTEAFF.

Note on this clone: Other DNA sequences within the sample encode an identical CDR3. The V and J genes are TRBV9 and TRBJ2-1; 9 positions agree with TRBD2. Trimming cost V 0 bases and J 2 bases; bases outside gene matches: 3. Germline CDR1 and CDR2: SGDLS and YYNGEE. The CDR3 consists of 16 residues. CDR3 region: CASSVGSSGAYNEQFF. CDR3 nucleotides: TGTGCCAGCAGCGTAGGGTCTAGCGGGGCCTACAATGAGCAGTTCTTC.

The V call is TRBV7-2, the J call TRBJ1-3, with 7 bases matching TRBD1. V lost 5 bases, J lost 0 bases, and 7 bases stayed unmatched. The CDR3 sequence is 16 residues long. In germline, CDR1 is SGHTA, CDR2 FQGNSA. CDR3 amino acids: CASSAGQLNSGNTIYF. The CDR3 DNA follows: TGTGCCAGCAGCGCGGGACAGCTTAACTCTGGAAACACCATATATTTT.

The V and J genes are TRBV18 and TRBJ1-4; TRBD1 is a possible D gene (6 bases). CDR1 and CDR2 from the germline V gene are KGHSH and LQKENI. This CDR3 comprises 16 residues. The germline V and J ends were trimmed by 3 bases and 1 base, with 12 bases remaining between them. The CDR3 nucleotides are TGTGCCAGCTCACCGAGGTCGGACAGAACTAATGAAAAACTGTTTTTT. Translation: CASSPRSDRTNEKLFF.

V usage is TRBV9 and J usage is TRBJ1-3; D is unresolved. There are 12 residues in the CDR3. V was trimmed by 5 bases and J by 2 bases, leaving 5 bases between them. Germline V gene data show CDR1 as SGDLS and CDR2 as YYNGEE. The CDR3 protein is CASRGAGNTIYF. Written as DNA, the CDR3 is TGTGCCAGCAGGGGAGCTGGAAACACCATATATTTT.

This sequence joins TRBV20-1 and TRBJ2-5; 10 nucleotides line up with TRBD2. The V gene's germline CDR1 is DFQATT and CDR2 SNEGSKA (reference sequence). V gave up 3 bases and J gave up 5 bases; unmatched junction bases: 6. This CDR3 is 14 amino acids long. The chain's CDR3 is CSASDLAGVETQYF. CDR3 DNA: TGCAGTGCTAGTGATCTAGCGGGGGTGGAGACCCAGTACTTC.

The J gene is TRBJ1-5, the V gene TRBV30; 7 nucleotides match TRBD1. Germline trimming cut 4 bases from V and 6 bases from J; bases unmatched to any gene: 9. There are 14 residues in the CDR3. CDR1 is GTSNPN and CDR2 is SVGIG in the germline V gene (reference sequence). The CDR3 loop is CAWTKGGAGQPQHF. In DNA form, the CDR3 reads TGTGCCTGGACAAAAGGGGGCGCGGGTCAGCCCCAGCATTTT.

The J gene is TRBJ2-1, the V gene TRBV27; possibly TRBD2 for D (5 bases). V was cut by 7 bases and J by 9 bases, with 16 bases left in between. The CDR3 runs 13 residues. Germline CDR1 reads MNHEY; CDR2 reads SMNVEV (reference sequence). The CDR3 protein is CASTSHGEGEQFF. In DNA, the CDR3 is TGTGCCAGCACCTCACATGGTGAGGGTGAGCAGTTCTTC.

The rearrangement links TRBV6-1 to TRBJ1-2, with TRBD1 matching over 11 bases. The CDR3 is 15 amino acids. The germline gives CDR1 MNHNS, CDR2 SASEGT. After removal of 2 bases from V and 3 bases from J, the junction contained 2 bases not matched to a gene. CDR3 bases: TGTGCCAGCAGTGAACCGGGACAGGGGGACTATGGCTACACCTTC. Translated: CASSEPGQGDYGYTF.

Only a few counts were recorded for this clone. This chain connects TRBV23-1 to TRBJ1-2; D not certain. TRBV23-1 is annotated as an ORF whose role is uncertain. Trimming stripped 4 bases from V and 7 bases from J, with 22 bases between. The CDR3 extends over 16 amino acids. Here the CDR3 reads CASSPLPFRYCGGYTF. In DNA form, the CDR3 reads TGCGCCAGCAGTCCTCTCCCTTTCCGGTATTGCGGTGGCTACACCTTC.

V usage is TRBV7-8 and J usage is TRBJ2-7; 7 nucleotides line up with TRBD1. CDR3 length: 14 amino acids. The V segment lost 5 bases and the J segment 5 bases; nucleotides outside the gene matches: 9. Germline V gives CDR1 SGHVS, CDR2 FQNEAQ. The CDR3 loop is CASSAWDSINEQYF. CDR3 nucleotides: TGTGCCAGCAGCGCCTGGGACAGTATCAACGAGCAGTACTTC.